This T cell receptor (beta chain) was documented in a study of cytomegalovirus exposure and HLA in healthy donors. Germline CDR1 is LNHDA and CDR2 is SQIVND (reference sequence). J lost 10 bases, V lost 1 base, and 5 bases had no gene match. There are 14 residues in the CDR3. On this clone itself: Its antigen is not identified.

Study-wide findings and caveats: A cluster of highly shared sequence variants was likely a sequencing artifact. TCR sequences were mostly rare, though some public TCRs occurred in many donors.

This PCR relied on a set of 60 Vbeta primers and 13 Jbeta primers. Sequencing was performed with immunoSEQ multiplex PCR; in TCRdb, only in-frame clones are kept and a portion is missing. The table lists roughly 190,000 clones, 60% to 85% of them singletons. Material for sequencing was PBMCs. The chain carries TRBV19 and TRBJ2-3; TRBD1 agrees at 10 bases. This TCR was sampled from a woman aged 35 to 49 in good health and CMV-seronegative. CDR3 bases: TGTGCCAGTAGTATAGGACAGGGGGCTTTGGCGCAGTATTTT. Residues: CASSIGQGALAQYF.